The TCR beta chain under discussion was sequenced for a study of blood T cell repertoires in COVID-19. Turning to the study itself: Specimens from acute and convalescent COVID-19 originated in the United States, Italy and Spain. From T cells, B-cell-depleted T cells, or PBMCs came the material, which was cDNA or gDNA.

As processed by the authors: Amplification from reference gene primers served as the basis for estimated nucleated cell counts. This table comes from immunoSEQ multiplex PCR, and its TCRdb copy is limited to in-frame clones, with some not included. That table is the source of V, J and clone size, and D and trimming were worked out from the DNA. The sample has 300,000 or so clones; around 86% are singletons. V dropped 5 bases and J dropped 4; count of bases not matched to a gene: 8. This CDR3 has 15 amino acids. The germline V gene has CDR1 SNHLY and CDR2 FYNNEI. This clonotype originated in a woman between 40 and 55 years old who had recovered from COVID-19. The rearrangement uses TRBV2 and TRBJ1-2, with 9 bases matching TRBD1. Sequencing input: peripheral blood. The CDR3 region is CASSPGQGLGYGYTF. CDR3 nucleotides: TGTGCCAGCAGTCCGGGACAGGGCTTGGGCTATGGCTACACCTTC.